The 8 T cell receptor beta chains below were found in one sample sequenced in a study of CD8+ T cells in alopecia areata. Extracted from the samples, RNA was reverse transcribed into cDNA to serve as the sequencing template. Clones were read by immunoSEQ multiplex PCR, and TCRdb kept only the in-frame ones, dropping some. The data contain around 130,000 clones, roughly 58% of them singletons. The source material was CD4+ T cells sorted from blood, sampled at week 0. These receptor sequences come from a human donor with alopecia areata.

CDR3 nucleotide sequence: TGTGCCAGCAGCGTAGTTGCCGGGGAGCTGTTTTTT. This gives the protein CASSVVAGELFF. The chain joins TRBV9 to TRBJ2-2; D unclear. V was clipped by 0 bases and J by 6 bases, with 3 bases between them. The germline gives CDR1 SGDLS, CDR2 YYNGEE. This CDR3 spans 12 amino acids.

The chain is built from TRBV6-5 and TRBJ1-5, with D unresolved. Germline CDR1 MNHEY, CDR2 SVGAGI. The CDR3 is made up of 13 amino acids. The V end was cut by 0 bases, the J end by 4 bases, with 4 bases between. CDR3 DNA: TGTGCCAGCAGTTACTCTGAAAATCAGCCCCAGCATTTT. Amino acid sequence: CASSYSENQPQHF.

The chain joins TRBV5-1 to TRBJ2-3; possibly TRBD1 for D (6 bases). Trimming stripped 5 bases from V and 5 bases from J, with 21 bases between. The germline CDR1 and CDR2 sequences are SGHRS and YFSETQ. The CDR3 consists of 16 residues. This CDR3 is CASRPKGELLGDTQYF. CDR3 sequence (DNA): TGCGCCAGCAGACCCAAGGGGGAGCTGCTGGGAGATACGCAGTATTTT.

On this clone itself: The identical CDR3 is also encoded by other nucleotide sequences in the sample. The rearrangement joins TRBV5-4 to TRBJ2-3, with D unclear. Germline V gene data show CDR1 as SGHNT and CDR2 as YYREEE (reference sequence). Deletions cut 4 bases from V and 1 base from J, with 7 bases between. The CDR3 spans 13 residues. Here the CDR3 DNA reads TGTGCCAGCAGCCTCGAGGGCACAGATACGCAGTATTTT. This translates into CASSLEGTDTQYF. Full variable domain (rest looked up from reference TRBV5-4 and TRBJ2-3): ETGVTQSPTHLIKTRGQQVTLRCSSQSGHNTVSWYQQALGQGPQFIFQYYREEENGRGNFPPRFSGLQFPNYSSELNVNALELDDSALYLCASSLEGTDTQYFGPGTRLTVL.

This clone occurred a few times. CDR3 in amino acids: CASSPPGELFF. The CDR3 DNA follows: TGTGCCAGCTCCCCCCCCGGGGAGCTGTTTTTT. The V and J genes are TRBV6-6 and TRBJ2-2; no definite D call. Trimming pared 8 bases from V and 6 bases from J, leaving 7 bases between. Germline V lookup: CDR1 MNHNY, CDR2 SVGAGI (reference sequence). The CDR3 sequence is 11 residues long.

This clone was found a few times. CDR3 sequence: CASRVQLNTGELFF. The CDR3 DNA sequence: TGTGCCAGCAGGGTGCAGCTAAACACCGGGGAGCTGTTTTTT. The rearrangement links TRBV2 to TRBJ2-2; D unresolved. The CDR3 extends over 14 amino acids. From germline, CDR1 is SNHLY and CDR2 FYNNEI. Trimming shortened V by 6 bases and J by 2 bases, and 10 bases separated the two germline ends.

This clone appeared a few times. Sequence at one end of the junction differs from germline and may be a read error. The V and J genes are TRBV7-9 and TRBJ2-7; 7 nucleotides line up with TRBD1. Germline V gene lookup returns CDR1 SEHNR and CDR2 FQNEAQ (reference sequence). There are 12 residues in the CDR3. DNA of the CDR3: TGTGCCAGCAGCCCCTTCGAAGGGACAGTGGCTTTC. Residues: CASSPFEGTVAF.

This clone was recorded a few times. This chain joins TRBV7-6 and TRBJ1-1; 7 bases align to TRBD1. The CDR3 totals 14 residues. The germline V gene encodes CDR1 SGHVS and CDR2 FNYEAQ. The ends lost 8 bases at V and 5 bases at J; junction bases unmatched: 11. Here the CDR3 reads CASGGGGGRTEAFF. DNA for the CDR3: TGTGCCAGCGGAGGGGGAGGGGGCCGTACTGAAGCTTTCTTT.